A single sample is the source of the 3 T cell receptor beta chains below, sequenced in a study of T cells in Graves' hyperthyroidism and ophthalmopathy. RNA transcripts served as the template for amplifying TCR beta CDR3 regions. First-round RT-PCR targeting the TCR CDR3 was performed with the HTBI primer set. TCRdb itself ran the multiplex PCR reads through MiXCR, one entry per CDR3 protein. The sample includes about 380,000 distinct CDR3 sequences, under 20% of them seen just once. Sequenced input: blood. All receptors derive from a man younger than 35 with Graves' ophthalmopathy.

This clonotype was seen repeatedly, ten times or more. The chain has TRBV12-3 or TRBV12-4 and TRBJ2-1, with 7 bases lining up with TRBD2. This CDR3 contains 15 residues. V shed 3 bases and J 5 bases; nucleotides not matched to a gene: 7. The CDR3 loop is CASSFLAGGDNEQFF. CDR3 nucleotide sequence: TGTGCCAGCAGTTTTTTAGCGGGTGGAGACAATGAGCAGTTCTTC.

This clonotype was picked up many times. The CDR3 reads CASSPSLGMQETQYF. In nucleotides, the CDR3 is TGTGCCAGCTCACCCTCGCTGGGGATGCAAGAGACCCAGTACTTC. J is TRBJ2-5 and V is TRBV18; D unclear. CDR1 is KGHSH and CDR2 is LQKENI in the germline V gene. The CDR3 runs 15 residues. Trimming cost V 3 bases and J 2 bases, with 13 bases left between them.

V is TRBV15 and J is TRBJ1-5, with D unclear. This CDR3 is 12 amino acids long. The V end lost 5 bases, the J end lost 9 bases, and 11 bases lay between the germline ends. From germline, CDR1 is LNHNV and CDR2 YYDKDF (reference sequence). In DNA, the CDR3 is TGTGCCACCAGCTTATCCCCCGGGCCCCAGCATTTT. This codes for CATSLSPGPQHF.